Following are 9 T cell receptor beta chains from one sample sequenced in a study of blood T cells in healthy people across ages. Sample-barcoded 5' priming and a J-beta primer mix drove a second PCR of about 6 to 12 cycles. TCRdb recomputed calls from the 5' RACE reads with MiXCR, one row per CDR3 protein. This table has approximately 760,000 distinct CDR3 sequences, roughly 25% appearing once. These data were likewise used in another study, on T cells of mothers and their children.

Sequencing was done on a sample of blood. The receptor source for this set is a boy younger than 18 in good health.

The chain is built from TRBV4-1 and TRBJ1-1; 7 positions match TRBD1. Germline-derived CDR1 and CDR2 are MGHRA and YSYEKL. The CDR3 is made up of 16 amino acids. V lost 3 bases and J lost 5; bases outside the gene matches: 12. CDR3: CASSHGPQGIRTEAFF. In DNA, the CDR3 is TGCGCCAGCAGCCACGGGCCACAGGGGATTAGAACTGAAGCTTTCTTT.

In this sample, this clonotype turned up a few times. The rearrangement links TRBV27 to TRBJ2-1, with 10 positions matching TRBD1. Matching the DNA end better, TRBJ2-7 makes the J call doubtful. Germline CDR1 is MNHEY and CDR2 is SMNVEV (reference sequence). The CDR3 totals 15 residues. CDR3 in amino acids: CASSPSVDRGDEQYF. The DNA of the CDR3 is TGTGCCAGCAGTCCCTCCGTGGACAGGGGGGACGAGCAGTACTTC.

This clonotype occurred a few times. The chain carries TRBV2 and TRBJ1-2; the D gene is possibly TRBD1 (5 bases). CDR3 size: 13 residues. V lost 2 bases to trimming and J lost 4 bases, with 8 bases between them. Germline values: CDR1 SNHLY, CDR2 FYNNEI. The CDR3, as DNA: TGTGCCAGCAGTGAATGGCAGGGCTATGGCTACACCTTC. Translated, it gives CASSEWQGYGYTF. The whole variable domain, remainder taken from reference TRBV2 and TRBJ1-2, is EPEVTQTPSHQVTQMGQEVILRCVPISNHLYFYWYRQILGQKVEFLVSFYNNEISEKSEIFDDQFSVERPDGSNFTLKIRSTKLEDSAMYFCASSEWQGYGYTFGSGTRLTVV.

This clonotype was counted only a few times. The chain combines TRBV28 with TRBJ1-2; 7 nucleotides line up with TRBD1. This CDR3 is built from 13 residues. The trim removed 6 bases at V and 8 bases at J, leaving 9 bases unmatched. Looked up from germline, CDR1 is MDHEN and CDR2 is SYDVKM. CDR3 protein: CASSQTGVGGYTF. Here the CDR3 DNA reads TGTGCCAGCAGCCAAACAGGGGTCGGCGGCTACACCTTC.

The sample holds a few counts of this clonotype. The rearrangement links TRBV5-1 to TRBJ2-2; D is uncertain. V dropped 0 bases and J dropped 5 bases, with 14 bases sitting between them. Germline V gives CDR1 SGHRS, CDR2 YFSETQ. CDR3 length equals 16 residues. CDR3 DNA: TGCGCCAGCAGCTTGGTACCCCCCCCGGTAACCGGGGAGCTGTTTTTT. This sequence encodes CASSLVPPPVTGELFF.

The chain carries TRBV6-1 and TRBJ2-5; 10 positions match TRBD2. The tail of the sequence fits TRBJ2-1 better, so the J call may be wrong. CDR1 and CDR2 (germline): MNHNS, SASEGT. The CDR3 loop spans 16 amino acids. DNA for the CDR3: TGTGCCAGCAGTGCTTGGACTAGCGGTACTTACAATGAGCAGTTCTTC. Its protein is CASSAWTSGTYNEQFF.

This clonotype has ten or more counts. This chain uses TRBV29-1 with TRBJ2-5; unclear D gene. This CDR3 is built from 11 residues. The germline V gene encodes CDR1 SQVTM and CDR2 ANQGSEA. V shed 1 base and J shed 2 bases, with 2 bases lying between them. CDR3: CSVEGQETQYF. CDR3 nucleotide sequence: TGCAGCGTTGAAGGGCAAGAGACCCAGTACTTC.

The CDR3, as DNA: TGTGCCAGCAGCATATCCGGGACTAGCGGGGGGGCCGGTCCCTACGAGCAGTACTTC. This codes for CASSISGTSGGAGPYEQYF. The J gene is TRBJ2-1, the V gene TRBV7-2; 16 bases line up with TRBD2. The DNA end is a closer match to TRBJ2-7, so the J assignment may be wrong. The CDR3 is 19 amino acids. CDR1 and CDR2 from the germline V gene are SGHTA and FQGNSA.

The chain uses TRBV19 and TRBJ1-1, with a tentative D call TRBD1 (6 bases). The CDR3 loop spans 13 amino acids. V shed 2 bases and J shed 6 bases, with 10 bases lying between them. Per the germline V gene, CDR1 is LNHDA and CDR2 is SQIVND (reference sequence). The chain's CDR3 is CASSIWGAAEAFF. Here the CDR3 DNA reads TGTGCCAGTAGTATATGGGGGGCGGCTGAAGCTTTCTTT.